Given below is one T cell receptor beta chain in context. Its antigen is as yet unknown. This entry belongs to a study of T cell repertoires in cytomegalovirus infection. On the study more broadly: Recently identified HLA-C-restricted CMV epitopes were used, and well-studied HLA-B-restricted CMV epitopes were used as well. TCR beta signatures that were public indicated CMV infection and matching HLA type.

Germline V CDR1 and CDR2: LGHDT, YNNKEL (reference sequence). This CDR3 is 12 amino acids long. V was trimmed by 4 bases and J by 5 bases, leaving 7 bases between them. TCRdb re-derived calls from the reads in MiXCR, one entry per CDR3 protein. Among around 300,000 distinct CDR3 sequences listed, roughly a fifth were seen once. The rearrangement links TRBV3-1 to TRBJ2-3; D gene unclear. Source: cultured PBMCs, taken from culture after CMV antigen stimulation. The source of this sequence is a human donor in good health (CMV status not recorded). Some clones in this sample may be carry-over from other donors' samples. The CDR3 nucleotides read TGTGCCAGCAGCCGCGCAGTAGATACGCAGTATTTT. Protein product: CASSRAVDTQYF.